The 12 T cell receptor beta chains below all came from one sample that was sequenced in a study of shared clonotypes between healthy human individuals. Data came from immunoSEQ multiplex PCR; TCRdb stores just in-frame clones and leaves some out. The data show roughly 450,000 clones, about four fifths seen once. Sample: PBMCs. The receptor set was obtained from a woman between 35 and 50 years old in good health. Some clones in this sample may be carry-over from other donors' samples.

The rearrangement links TRBV28 to TRBJ2-7, with 9 bases matching TRBD1. Trimming took 5 bases from V and 3 from J; bases not matched to a gene: 5. This CDR3 is 14 amino acids long. The germline CDR1 and CDR2 sequences are MDHEN and SYDVKM. CDR3 sequence: CASSKGDRDYEQYF. CDR3 nucleotides: TGTGCCAGCAGTAAGGGGGACAGGGACTACGAGCAGTACTTC.

Details on this clone: This may be a read error, as it is one base from a much larger clone. This sample includes further DNA sequences coding for the same CDR3. The chain joins TRBV7-2 to TRBJ2-2; D is ambiguous. This CDR3 contains 14 residues. CDR1 SGHTA and CDR2 FQGNSA come from the germline V gene. Between the trimmed V and J ends, which lost 1 base and 2 bases, there was a span of 5 bases. Written as DNA, the CDR3 is TGTGCCAGCAGCTTAGGGCTAAACACCGGGGAGCTGTTTTTT. It yields the protein CASSLGLNTGELFF. Complete variable domain (other parts from reference TRBV7-2 and TRBJ2-2): GAGVSQSPSNKVTEKGKDVELRCDPISGHTALYWYRQSLGQGLEFLIYFQGNSAPDKSGLPSDRFSAERTGGSVSTLTIQRTQQEDSAVYLCASSLGLNTGELFFGEGSRLTVL.

The genes are TRBV30 and TRBJ1-4; the D is unclear. This CDR3 is built from 13 residues. V was shortened by 3 bases and J by 4 bases, with 9 bases between the two germline ends. The germline V gene encodes CDR1 GTSNPN and CDR2 SVGIG (reference sequence). The CDR3 sequence is CAWSGQSNEKLFF. The DNA for the CDR3 is TGTGCCTGGAGCGGGCAGAGTAATGAAAAACTGTTTTTT.

This clone was detected a few times. This sequence joins TRBV30 and TRBJ1-6; D gene ambiguous. V lost 3 bases, J lost 0 bases, and 3 bases lay in between. The V gene's germline CDR1 is GTSNPN and CDR2 SVGIG (reference sequence). The CDR3 is 13 amino acids. Here the CDR3 DNA reads TGTGCCTGGAGGGCCTCCTATAATTCACCCCTCCACTTT. Protein: CAWRASYNSPLHF.

This rearrangement joins TRBV27 to TRBJ2-5; 15 positions match TRBD2. After removal of 4 bases from V and 5 bases from J, the junction contained 5 bases not matched to a gene. The CDR3 covers 16 residues. Germline assignment: CDR1 MNHEY and CDR2 SMNVEV (reference sequence). The CDR3 loop is CASSSLGLAGGETQYF. DNA for the CDR3: TGTGCCAGCAGTTCCCTCGGACTAGCGGGAGGGGAGACCCAGTACTTC.

The chain has TRBV5-4 and TRBJ1-1, with 8 bases identical to TRBD1. Germline assignment: CDR1 SGHNT and CDR2 YYREEE (reference sequence). The CDR3 has 14 amino acids. The V gene end was trimmed by 4 bases and the J gene end by 2 bases; junction bases not matched to a gene: 4. The CDR3 DNA sequence: TGTGCCAGCAGCGATGGACAGGGAAACACTGAAGCTTTCTTT. This codes for CASSDGQGNTEAFF.

The chain employs TRBV9 and TRBJ2-1; tentatively, D is TRBD1 or TRBD2 (5 bases each). Germline V CDR1 and CDR2: SGDLS, YYNGEE. Trimming pared 0 bases from V and 5 bases from J, leaving 12 bases between. CDR3 length: 15 amino acids. The DNA of the CDR3 is TGTGCCAGCAGCGTAGCTGGGGGAAATAACAATGAGCAGTTCTTC. This codes for CASSVAGGNNNEQFF.

This clone was counted a single time. The rearrangement joins TRBV5-8 to TRBJ2-6, with D unresolved. From germline, CDR1 is SGHTS and CDR2 YDEGEE. This CDR3 contains 12 residues. V gave up 4 bases and J gave up 4 bases, with 3 bases separating them. The DNA for the CDR3 is TGTGCCAGCAGCACCGGGGCCAACGTCCTGACTTTC. Protein product: CASSTGANVLTF. The variable domain in full, with the rest retrieved from reference TRBV5-8 and TRBJ2-6, is EAGVTQSPTHLIKTRGQQATLRCSPISGHTSVYWYQQALGLGLQFLLWYDEGEERNRGNFPPRFSGRQFPNYSSELNVNALELEDSALYLCASSTGANVLTFGAGSRLTVL.

The chain carries TRBV4-1 and TRBJ2-4; TRBD2 agrees at 7 bases. V lost 2 bases and J lost 0; bases outside the gene matches: 10. Per the germline V gene, CDR1 is MGHRA and CDR2 is YSYEKL. The CDR3 has 18 amino acids. The CDR3 here is CASSQWARGGLAKNIQYF. Here the CDR3 DNA reads TGCGCCAGCAGCCAATGGGCCCGGGGAGGGTTAGCCAAAAACATTCAGTACTTC.

As regards this clone: Other DNA sequences of this sample code for an identical CDR3. CDR3: CASSPGTGTYEQYF. The CDR3 region has the DNA TGTGCCAGCTCCCCCGGGACAGGGACCTACGAGCAGTACTTC. V usage is TRBV18 and J usage is TRBJ2-7; 9 bases are shared with TRBD1. J gave up 2 bases and V 6 bases, and 5 bases lay outside the gene matches. The CDR3 totals 14 residues. Germline CDR1 and CDR2: KGHSH and LQKENI.

The chain employs TRBV18 and TRBJ2-1; the D is unclear. The CDR3 has 11 residues. Germline values: CDR1 KGHSH, CDR2 LQKENI. The V and J ends lost 5 bases and 5 bases respectively, with 4 bases between them. The CDR3 coding sequence is TGTGCCAGCTCAAAAAACAATGAGCAGTTCTTC. Translated: CASSKNNEQFF.

This rearrangement joins TRBV27 to TRBJ1-1, with 9 nucleotides matching TRBD1. V shed 6 bases, J shed 5 bases, and the junction held 4 bases outside the gene matches. The CDR3 is made up of 13 amino acids. The V gene's germline CDR1 is MNHEY and CDR2 SMNVEV (reference sequence). In nucleotides, the CDR3 is TGTGCCAGCAGCCGAGGGACAGGGACTGAAGCTTTCTTT. It codes for CASSRGTGTEAFF.